This T cell receptor (beta chain) emerged from a study of blood T cell repertoires in COVID-19. On the study more broadly: Some COVID-19 samples were acute and others convalescent; all came from the United States, Italy and Spain. The analysed material was cDNA or gDNA that came from T cells, B-cell-depleted T cells, or PBMCs.

Original analysis: Estimation of nucleated cell counts was performed using reference gene primer amplification. Repertoires were generated with immunoSEQ multiplex PCR, while TCRdb's copy carries only in-frame clones and drops some. The V and J calls and the clone size are those of that table, but D and trimming were determined from the DNA. The profile covers about 75,000 clones, with about four fifths appearing a single time and approximately 5% taken by the ten largest. This CDR3 region has 15 residues. The V gene end was trimmed by 5 bases and the J gene end by 3 bases; junction bases not matched to a gene: 7. Germline assignment: CDR1 MDHEN and CDR2 SYDVKM.

The sequenced sample consisted of peripheral blood. This receptor was taken from an elderly woman with active or convalescent COVID-19. V and J are TRBV28 and TRBJ2-5, with TRBD2 matching 9 bases. The CDR3 bases are TGTGCCAGCAGTAGACTAGCGGTGAAAAAAGAGACCCAGTACTTC. Translation gives CASSRLAVKKETQYF.